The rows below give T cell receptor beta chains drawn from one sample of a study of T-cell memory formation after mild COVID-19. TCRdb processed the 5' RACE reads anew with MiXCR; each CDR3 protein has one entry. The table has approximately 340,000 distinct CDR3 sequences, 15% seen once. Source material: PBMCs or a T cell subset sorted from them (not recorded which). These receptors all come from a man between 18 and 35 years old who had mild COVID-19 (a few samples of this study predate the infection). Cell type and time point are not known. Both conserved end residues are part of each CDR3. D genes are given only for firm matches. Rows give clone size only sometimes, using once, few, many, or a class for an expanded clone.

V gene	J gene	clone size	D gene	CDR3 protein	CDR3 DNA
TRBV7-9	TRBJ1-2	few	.	CASSLGEGSRYGYTF	TGTGCCAGCAGCCTGGGGGAAGGGAGTCGCTATGGCTACACCTTC
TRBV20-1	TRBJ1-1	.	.	CSASRTTMNTEAFF	TGCAGTGCTTCCCGGACAACCATGAACACTGAAGCTTTCTTT
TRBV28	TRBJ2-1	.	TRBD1	CASSFIGNRGNEQFF	TGTGCCAGCAGTTTTATAGGTAACAGGGGAAATGAGCAGTTCTTC
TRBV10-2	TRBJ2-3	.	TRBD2	CASSEFSLGSGGTDTQYF	TGCGCCAGCAGTGAGTTTAGCCTGGGGAGCGGGGGCACAGATACGCAGTATTTT
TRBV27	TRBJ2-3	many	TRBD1	CASSLFGTGPPTDTQYF	TGTGCCAGCAGTTTATTCGGGACAGGGCCCCCCACAGATACGCAGTATTTT
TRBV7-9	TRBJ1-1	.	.	CASSLEKTPQAFF	TGTGCCAGCAGCTTAGAGAAGACCCCCCAGGCTTTCTTT
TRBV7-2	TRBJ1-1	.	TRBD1	CASSLSPPGGTGEGGEAFF	TGTGCCAGCAGCTTATCTCCCCCCGGAGGGACAGGGGAAGGGGGTGAAGCTTTCTTT
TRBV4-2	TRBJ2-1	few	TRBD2	CASSRGGESYNEQFF	TGTGCCAGCAGCCGGGGAGGGGAGTCCTACAATGAGCAGTTCTTC
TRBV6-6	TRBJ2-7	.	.	CASSLGQPPSEQYF	TGTGCCAGCAGTCTGGGACAACCGCCCTCCGAGCAGTACTTC
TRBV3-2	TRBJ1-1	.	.	CASSQEGTGIKNTEAFF	TGTGCCAGCAGCCAAGAGGGGACAGGGATCAAAAACACTGAAGCTTTCTTT
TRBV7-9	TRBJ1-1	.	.	CASSLYLDTEAFF	TGTGCCAGCAGCTTATATTTAGACACTGAAGCTTTCTTT
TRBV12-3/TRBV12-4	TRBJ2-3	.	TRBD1	CASAVRGWGDTQYF	TGTGCCAGCGCCGTCAGGGGGTGGGGAGATACGCAGTATTTT
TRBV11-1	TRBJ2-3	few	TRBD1	CASSLGTGGTDTQYF	TGTGCCAGCAGCTTAGGGACAGGGGGCACAGATACGCAGTATTTT
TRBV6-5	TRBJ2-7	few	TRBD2	CASSLLAGGTYEQYF	TGTGCCAGCAGCCTCCTAGCGGGGGGCACCTACGAGCAGTACTTC
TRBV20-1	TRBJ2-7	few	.	CSARDTGSYEQYF	TGCAGTGCTAGAGACACGGGCTCCTACGAGCAGTACTTC
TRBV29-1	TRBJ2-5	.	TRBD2	CSVEDYGLAGLETQYF	TGCAGCGTTGAAGATTACGGTCTAGCGGGGCTAGAGACCCAGTACTTC
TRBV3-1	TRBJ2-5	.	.	CASSESGRETQYF	TGTGCCAGCAGCGAAAGCGGCAGGGAGACCCAGTACTTC
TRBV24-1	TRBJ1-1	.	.	CATSDLVLEAGVNTEAFF	TGTGCCACCAGTGACTTGGTCCTCGAGGCGGGGGTGAACACTGAAGCTTTCTTT
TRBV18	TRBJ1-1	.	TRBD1	CASSPVATGTTEAFF	TGTGCCAGCTCACCAGTCGCGACAGGGACCACTGAAGCTTTCTTT